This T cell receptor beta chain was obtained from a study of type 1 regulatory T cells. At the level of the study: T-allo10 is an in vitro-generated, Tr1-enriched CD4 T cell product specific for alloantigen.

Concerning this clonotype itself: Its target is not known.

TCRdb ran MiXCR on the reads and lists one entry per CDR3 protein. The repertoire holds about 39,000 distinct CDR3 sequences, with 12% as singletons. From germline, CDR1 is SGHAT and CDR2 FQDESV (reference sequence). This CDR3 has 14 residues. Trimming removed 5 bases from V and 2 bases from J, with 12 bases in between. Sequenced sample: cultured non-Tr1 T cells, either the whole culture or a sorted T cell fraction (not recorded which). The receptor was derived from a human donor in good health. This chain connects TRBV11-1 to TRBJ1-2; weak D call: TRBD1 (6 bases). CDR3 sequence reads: CASSDRQDNYGYTF. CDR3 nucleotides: TGTGCCAGCAGCGACCGACAGGACAACTATGGCTACACCTTC.